The T cell receptor beta chain described here comes from a study of blood T cell repertoires in COVID-19. About the study: The United States, Italy and Spain were the sources of the acute and convalescent COVID-19 samples.

The CDR3 is 15 amino acids. After removal of 1 base from V and 1 base from J, the junction contained 2 bases not matched to a gene. Looked up from germline, CDR1 is LGHNA and CDR2 is YNFKEQ. Here immunoSEQ multiplex PCR was the method, and the copy in TCRdb shows in-frame clones only, minus some. This table has approximately 310,000 clones, approximately 87% appearing once. This clonotype originated in a woman between 45 and 65 years old who had recovered from COVID-19. The specimen sequenced was peripheral blood. V usage is TRBV4-2 and J usage is TRBJ2-3, with 7 bases lining up with TRBD2. This CDR3 reads CASSQVLAGTDTQYF. The CDR3 region has the DNA TGTGCCAGCAGCCAAGTTCTAGCGGGCACAGATACGCAGTATTTT.